A selection of T cell receptor beta chains follows, all from one sample in a study of lymphopenia after photon versus proton radiotherapy. TCRdb's table, derived via immunoSEQ multiplex PCR, lists solely in-frame clones and lacks some. The table has some 170,000 clones, approximately 90% seen once; the top ten hold approximately 4.8%. This sample comprised peripheral blood, obtained from a patient treated with photon-based radiotherapy. These receptors were taken from a man aged 45-60 years with gastric cancer. CDR3s include the opening cysteine and the closing phenylalanine or tryptophan. A D gene is named only where the DNA matches it firmly. A clone size is listed for some rows: how often the clone was seen (once, few, many), or a class if it is expanded.

J gene | clone size | V gene | D gene | CDR3 protein | CDR3 DNA
TRBJ1-1 | once | TRBV30 | NA | CATVVGGTEAFF | TGTGCCACCGTCGTGGGGGGCACTGAAGCTTTCTTT
TRBJ2-1 | NA | TRBV12-5 | TRBD2 | CASGLTLTSGEQFF | TGTGCTAGTGGTTTGACGCTAACTAGCGGCGAGCAGTTCTTC
TRBJ2-7 | NA | TRBV7-9 | NA | CASSFQIEQYF | TGTGCCAGCAGCTTCCAGATCGAGCAGTACTTC
TRBJ2-7 | NA | TRBV6-1 | NA | CASSERGEGSYEQYF | TGTGCCAGCAGTGAACGGGGTGAAGGCTCCTACGAGCAGTACTTC
TRBJ1-3 | once | TRBV4-2 | TRBD1 | CASSQMDRGTGNTIYF | TGTGCCAGCAGCCAGATGGACAGGGGAACTGGAAACACCATATATTTT
TRBJ1-1 | NA | TRBV18 | TRBD1 | CASSPGQGNTEAFF | TGTGCCAGCTCACCCGGACAGGGAAACACTGAAGCTTTCTTT
TRBJ2-6 | NA | TRBV18 | NA | CASSPRTAALSGANVLTF | TGTGCCAGCTCACCCCGGACAGCCGCCCTCTCTGGGGCCAACGTCCTGACTTTC
TRBJ2-3 | NA | TRBV5-8 | TRBD2 | CASSGGLAGTDTQYF | TGTGCCAGCAGCGGGGGACTAGCGGGAACAGATACGCAGTATTTT
TRBJ1-5 | NA | TRBV18 | NA | CASSPSQGNQPQHF | TGTGCCAGCTCACCTTCCCAGGGGAATCAGCCCCAGCATTTT
TRBJ2-3 | NA | TRBV6-5 | NA | CASSQAGSGSTQYF | TGTGCCAGCAGCCAAGCAGGGTCCGGGAGTACGCAGTATTTT
TRBJ2-5 | NA | TRBV28 | TRBD1 | CASSSWAGGAEETQYF | TGTGCCAGCAGTTCTTGGGCAGGGGGCGCCGAAGAGACCCAGTACTTC
TRBJ1-3 | NA | TRBV6-6 | TRBD1 | CASSSGQGSGNTIYF | TGTGCCAGCAGCTCCGGACAGGGCTCTGGAAACACCATATATTTT
TRBJ2-1 | NA | TRBV18 | TRBD2 | CASSPQKIRTSGYNEQFF | TGTGCCAGCTCACCACAGAAAATCAGGACTAGCGGGTACAATGAGCAGTTCTTC
TRBJ2-5 | NA | TRBV6-4 | TRBD2 | CASSERGGETQYF | TGTGCCAGCAGTGAGCGGGGGGGAGAGACCCAGTACTTC
TRBJ2-3 | NA | TRBV28 | TRBD2 | CASSAPGLGADTQYF | TGTGCCAGCAGTGCCCCGGGACTAGGTGCAGATACGCAGTATTTT
TRBJ2-2 | NA | TRBV2 | NA | CASTHSGRTGELFF | TGTGCCAGCACCCACTCGGGGAGGACCGGGGAGCTGTTTTTT
TRBJ2-3 | NA | TRBV6-6 | TRBD1 | CASLNRGRDTQYF | TGTGCCAGCCTGAACAGGGGGCGAGATACGCAGTATTTT
TRBJ2-1 | NA | TRBV4-1 | NA | CASSAGYGANNEQFF | TGCGCCAGCAGCGCGGGATACGGGGCTAACAATGAGCAGTTCTTC
TRBJ2-4 | NA | TRBV19 | NA | CASSYPPGEAGKNIQYF | TGTGCCAGTAGTTATCCTCCAGGGGAAGCGGGCAAAAACATTCAGTACTTC
TRBJ2-1 | NA | TRBV29-1 | TRBD1 | CSVETGQGYNEQFF | TGCAGCGTTGAGACGGGACAGGGATACAATGAGCAGTTCTTC
TRBJ2-2 | NA | TRBV9 | NA | CASSVDGGELFF | TGTGCCAGCAGCGTAGATGGGGGGGAGCTGTTTTTT
TRBJ2-2 | NA | TRBV13 | TRBD2 | CASSLGLAVFTGELFF | TGTGCCAGCAGCTTAGGACTAGCGGTTTTCACCGGGGAGCTGTTTTTT
TRBJ2-2 | once | TRBV5-4 | NA | CASSSIGGAENTGELFF | TGTGCCAGCAGCTCAATAGGGGGGGCCGAAAACACCGGGGAGCTGTTTTTT
TRBJ1-1 | NA | TRBV11-2 | NA | CASSPRRGRDTEAFF | TGTGCCAGCAGCCCCAGACGGGGGCGGGACACTGAAGCTTTCTTT
TRBJ1-2 | NA | TRBV7-9 | NA | CASSLVGGYGYTF | TGTGCCAGCAGCTTAGTTGGGGGGTATGGCTACACCTTC
TRBJ2-7 | NA | TRBV19 | NA | CASSVGLEIYEQYF | TGTGCCAGTAGTGTCGGGCTTGAAATCTACGAGCAGTACTTC
TRBJ1-1 | NA | TRBV10-3 | NA | CAISESLGKVNTEAFF | TGTGCCATCAGTGAGTCCCTAGGGAAAGTGAACACTGAAGCTTTCTTT
TRBJ1-2 | NA | TRBV4-1 | NA | CASSQLAANYGYTF | TGCGCCAGCAGCCAACTCGCGGCTAACTATGGCTACACCTTC
TRBJ2-7 | NA | TRBV5-1 | NA | CASSLSSTGDEQYF | TGCGCCAGCAGCCTATCCTCCACCGGGGACGAGCAGTACTTC
TRBJ2-5 | once | TRBV7-3 | NA | CASSLTGSQETQYF | TGTGCCAGCAGCTTGACAGGTTCCCAAGAGACCCAGTACTTC
TRBJ1-2 | NA | TRBV7-9 | NA | CASSPSGPGYNYGYTF | TGTGCCAGCAGCCCCTCTGGGCCGGGCTATAACTATGGCTACACCTTC